This T cell receptor (beta chain) was recorded in a study of blood T cell repertoires in COVID-19. At the level of the study: Acute and convalescent COVID-19 samples came from the United States, Italy and Spain. The analysed material was cDNA or gDNA that came from T cells, B-cell-depleted T cells, or PBMCs.

Trimming took 3 bases from V and 10 from J, leaving 16 bases between them. The CDR3 has 13 amino acids. Germline loops: CDR1 SGHRS, CDR2 YFSETQ. Per the original methods: Amplifying reference gene primers gave estimates of nucleated cell counts. Using immunoSEQ multiplex PCR, the repertoire was profiled, and TCRdb retains in-frame clones only, with some absent. That table is the source of V, J and clone size, and D and trimming were worked out from the DNA. The sample lists about 210,000 clones, almost 85% occurring once. The chain recombines TRBV5-1 with TRBJ2-5; D is perhaps TRBD2 (6 bases). This sequence was found in a woman in her fifties or sixties with active or convalescent COVID-19. The sequenced sample consisted of peripheral blood. CDR3 amino acids: CASSWGRRGNQYF. CDR3 bases: TGCGCCAGCAGCTGGGGTAGGAGGGGCAACCAGTACTTC. The entire variable domain, with the rest obtained from reference TRBV5-1 and TRBJ2-5, is as follows: KAGVTQTPRYLIKTRGQQVTLSCSPISGHRSVSWYQQTPGQGLQFLFEYFSETQRNKGNFPGRFSGRQFSNSRSEMNVSTLELGDSALYLCASSWGRRGNQYFGPGTRLLVL.